The entry that follows covers one TCR beta chain sequence. This clonotype was observed a handful of times. The antigen this receptor binds is unknown. Per-nucleotide qualities are absent, and no much larger clonotype sits a single base away. The CDR3 numbers 14 residues from cysteine through phenylalanine. Of the read, only the CDR3 DNA is kept; its 42 bases are in frame from base 1. Per the germline V gene, SGHTA is the CDR1 and FQGNSA is the CDR2. V is clipped by 5 bases and J by 7 bases, and the sequence between their germline boundaries is 15 bases long. TCRdb names Illumina HiSeq 2500 as the instrument used. TCR beta libraries were prepared by quantitative 5'-RACE with molecular barcodes. Regarding the original processing steps: Disease-linked TCR variants were identified with a new computational method built on a probabilistic model of VDJ rearrangement. The public reads were reprocessed in TCRdb via fastp at Q25 and MiXCR, keeping in-frame beta chains. For every CDR3 protein sequence, its rows merge into one entry that carries the most common genes and DNA. TCRdb's processing, not the authors' own work, is the source of the V and J calls. The sample yields 750,000 to 850,000 distinct CDR3 sequences; about an eighth were counted once. Jointly, the top ten make up less than 0.65% of the sample.

This sample was included in a study of CD8 T cells in ankylosing spondylitis (dated by TCRdb to between 2016 and 2019). At the level of the whole study: To find TCR variants linked to disease, the study profiled T cell receptor beta repertoires in ankylosing spondylitis patients and healthy donors. The whole study cohort included roughly 110 healthy donors and 25 or so ankylosing spondylitis patients. Peripheral blood was sampled, and synovial fluid was also collected from ankylosing spondylitis patients.

Broad study findings and their caveats: The disease-linked clones showed a CD8+ phenotype and occurred at relatively low frequencies in peripheral blood. Significant enrichment of the disease-linked clones was reported in matched synovial fluid samples from ankylosing spondylitis patients. Some motif variants had previously been reported in the synovial fluid and blood of reactive arthritis patients, which suggests shared mechanisms of disease initiation. Blood from ankylosing spondylitis patients appeared to be characterized by a TCR beta motif made up of fewer than ten highly homologous amino acid variants.

Input material: blood, either unsorted or a sorted T cell fraction (not recorded which). This receptor was identified in a male donor with ankylosing spondylitis. The chain joins TRBV7-2 to TRBJ1-5; a tentative D match to TRBD1 spans 6 bases. The bases read TGTGCCAGCAGCCGTACCGCAGGGGAACAGCCCCAGCATTTT. This translates into CASSRTAGEQPQHF. Outside the CDR3, residues come from the reference TRBV7-2 and TRBJ1-5 proteins, so the full variable domain is: GAGVSQSPSNKVTEKGKDVELRCDPISGHTALYWYRQSLGQGLEFLIYFQGNSAPDKSGLPSDRFSAERTGGSVSTLTIQRTQQEDSAVYLCASSRTAGEQPQHFGDGTRLSIL.